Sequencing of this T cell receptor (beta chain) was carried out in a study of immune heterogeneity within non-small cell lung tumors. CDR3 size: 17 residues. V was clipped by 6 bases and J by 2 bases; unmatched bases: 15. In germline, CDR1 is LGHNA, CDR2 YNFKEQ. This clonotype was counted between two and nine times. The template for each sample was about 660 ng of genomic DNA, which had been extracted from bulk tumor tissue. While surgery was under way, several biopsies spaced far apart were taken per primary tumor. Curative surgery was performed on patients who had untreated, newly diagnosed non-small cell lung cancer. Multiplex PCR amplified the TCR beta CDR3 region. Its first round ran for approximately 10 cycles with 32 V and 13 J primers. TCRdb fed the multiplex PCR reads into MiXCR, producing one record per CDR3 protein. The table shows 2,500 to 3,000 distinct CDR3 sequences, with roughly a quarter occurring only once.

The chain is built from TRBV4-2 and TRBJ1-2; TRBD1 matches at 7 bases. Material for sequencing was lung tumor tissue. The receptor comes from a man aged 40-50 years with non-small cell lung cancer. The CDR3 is CASRGWGQKTGNYGYTF. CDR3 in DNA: TGTGCCAGCAGGGGGTGGGGACAGAAAACGGGAAACTATGGCTACACCTTC.